These 32 T cell receptor beta chains were all obtained from the same sample, sequenced in a study of patients and donors after allogeneic stem cell transplantation. TCRdb re-called the RT-PCR reads through MiXCR, storing one row per CDR3 protein. The data contain about a million distinct CDR3 sequences, about 20% of them singletons. Input material: blood, either unsorted or a sorted T cell fraction (not recorded which). Every receptor here comes from a human donor who was either an allogeneic HSCT recipient or a stem cell or donor lymphocyte infusion donor (not recorded which). It is not recorded whose cells these are; they may come from a transplant donor.

This clonotype was found a few times. The chain recombines TRBV11-2 with TRBJ1-2, with TRBD1 identical over 9 bases. The CDR3 has 13 amino acids. V lost 5 bases, J lost 7 bases, and 5 bases stayed unmatched. From germline, CDR1 is SGHAT and CDR2 FQNNGV. The CDR3 region is CASSVTGGAGYTF. CDR3 DNA sequence: TGTGCCAGCAGCGTAACAGGGGGCGCTGGCTACACCTTC.

This clonotype was observed a handful of times. The rearrangement links TRBV6-5 to TRBJ2-1, with TRBD2 matching 10 bases. There are 19 residues in the CDR3. CDR1 and CDR2 from the germline V gene are MNHEY and SVGAGI. J lost 1 base, V lost 2 bases, and 11 bases had no gene match. CDR3 coding DNA: TGTGCCAGCAGTTACATGCTAGCGGGAGTCCGGGATTCCTACAATGAGCAGTTCTTC. Amino acid sequence: CASSYMLAGVRDSYNEQFF.

This clonotype occurred a few times. The chain is built from TRBV11-2 and TRBJ1-1; D is ambiguous. The CDR3 covers 11 residues. Trimming pared 0 bases from V and 10 bases from J, leaving 6 bases between. CDR1 and CDR2 (germline): SGHAT, FQNNGV. CDR3 loop: CASSLDLTAFF. The CDR3 bases are TGTGCCAGCAGCTTAGACTTAACAGCTTTCTTT.

J is TRBJ1-1 and V is TRBV12-3 or TRBV12-4; D gene unclear. The germline V and J ends were trimmed by 3 bases and 1 base, with 9 bases remaining between them. The CDR3 spans 14 residues. CDR3 in amino acids: CASSFLDGNTEAFF. The DNA of the CDR3 is TGTGCCAGCAGTTTCCTGGACGGGAACACTGAAGCTTTCTTT.

The gene calls are TRBV20-1 and TRBJ2-7; D tentatively fits TRBD1 or TRBD2 (6 bases each). The V gene's germline CDR1 is DFQATT and CDR2 SNEGSKA (reference sequence). The length of the CDR3 is 15 residues. The DNA for the CDR3 is TGCAGCTGGGGGGCAGGCGACCTATCGACCTACGAGCAGTACTTC. Translation gives CSWGAGDLSTYEQYF.

This clonotype was found many times. This sequence joins TRBV2 and TRBJ2-3; D ambiguous. V dropped 8 bases and J dropped 1 base, with 13 bases sitting between them. CDR1 SNHLY and CDR2 FYNNEI come from the germline V gene. The CDR3 runs to 14 residues. CDR3 DNA: TGTGCCAGCCGCCCTAGTAGGGGCACAGATACGCAGTATTTT. It codes for CASRPSRGTDTQYF.

This clonotype has more than one count but fewer than ten. The gene calls are TRBV6-2 or TRBV6-3 and TRBJ1-1, with TRBD1 matching 7 bases. The CDR3 totals 16 residues. The V and J ends lost 6 bases and 1 base, in that order; junction bases with no gene match: 11. From germline, CDR1 is MNHEY and CDR2 SVGEGT. The CDR3 protein is CASSSLQGTQNTEAFF. CDR3 coding DNA: TGTGCCAGCAGCTCTCTACAGGGGACCCAGAACACTGAAGCTTTCTTT.

This clonotype was observed a handful of times. The chain carries TRBV25-1 and TRBJ2-3, with 8 positions matching TRBD2. The junction had 8 bases not matched to a gene; V was cut back by 5 bases and J by 1 base. CDR1 is MGHDK, CDR2 SYGVNS, per germline. The CDR3 consists of 16 residues. The CDR3 region is CASSPWAGGRTDTQYF. The CDR3 coding sequence is TGTGCCAGCAGTCCCTGGGCGGGGGGTCGCACAGATACGCAGTATTTT.

This sequence joins TRBV11-3 and TRBJ2-1, with a tentative D call TRBD1 (6 bases). V lost 1 base, J lost 9 bases, and 10 bases lay in between. Germline loops: CDR1 SGHNT, CDR2 YENEEA. This CDR3 is 13 amino acids long. CDR3 sequence (DNA): TGTGCCAGCAGCTTAGGGCAGGGGAGTGAGCAGTTCTTC. This translates into CASSLGQGSEQFF. The full variable domain, with the rest looked up from reference TRBV11-3 and TRBJ2-1, is EAGVVQSPRYKIIEKKQPVAFWCNPISGHNTLYWYLQNLGQGPELLIRYENEEAVDDSQLPKDRFSAERLKGVDSTLKIQPAELGDSAVYLCASSLGQGSEQFFGPGTRLTVL.

This sequence joins TRBV12-3 or TRBV12-4 and TRBJ2-5; D not resolved. The CDR3 covers 12 residues. The V and J ends lost 6 bases and 5 bases respectively, with 10 bases between them. CDR3 DNA sequence: TGTGCCAGCAGCCCCGTACCGGAGACCCAGTACTTC. Its protein is CASSPVPETQYF.

The table lists this clonotype with a count of one. CDR3 DNA: TGTGCCAGCAGCCCCCAGCGCGGGACGGGTCGTTACACCTTC. Translation: CASSPQRGTGRYTF. The V and J genes are TRBV5-8 and TRBJ1-2; D may be TRBD1 (5 bases). The CDR3 extends over 14 amino acids. V lost 4 bases and J lost 11, with 21 bases in between. Germline CDR1 SGHTS, CDR2 YDEGEE.

Written as DNA, the CDR3 is TGTGCCAGCAAACCCCAGGGACAGACACAAAATGAAAAACTGTTTTTT. Protein product: CASKPQGQTQNEKLFF. The chain recombines TRBV27 with TRBJ1-4, with 7 bases aligning to TRBD1. Per germline, CDR1 MNHEY and CDR2 SMNVEV (reference sequence). This CDR3 spans 16 amino acids. V shed 7 bases and J 5 bases; nucleotides not matched to a gene: 13.

V usage is TRBV28 and J usage is TRBJ2-1, with TRBD1 as a possible D gene (5 bases). Germline CDR1 is MDHEN and CDR2 is SYDVKM. This CDR3 is 14 amino acids long. V lost 3 bases to trimming and J lost 4 bases, with 10 bases between them. The CDR3: CASSFVRQYNEQFF. The CDR3 DNA reads as TGTGCCAGCAGTTTCGTGAGACAGTACAATGAGCAGTTCTTC. The full variable domain, with the rest looked up from reference TRBV28 and TRBJ2-1, is DVKVTQSSRYLVKRTGEKVFLECVQDMDHENMFWYRQDPGLGLRLIYFSYDVKMKEKGDIPEGYSVSREKKERFSLILESASTNQTSMYLCASSFVRQYNEQFFGPGTRLTVL.

The table lists this clonotype with a few counts. The chain joins TRBV4-3 to TRBJ1-3, with D possibly matching TRBD1 (6 bases). Between the trimmed V and J ends, which lost 0 bases and 4 bases, there was a span of 13 bases. The CDR3 is 16 residues long. Germline values: CDR1 LGHNA, CDR2 YSLEER. The DNA for the CDR3 is TGCGCCAGCAGCCAAGACAGGGGCTCTTTGGGAAACACCATATATTTT. It encodes CASSQDRGSLGNTIYF.

This chain connects TRBV20-1 to TRBJ2-1, with D possibly being TRBD1 or TRBD2 (5 bases each). V lost 2 bases, J lost 9 bases, and 20 bases lay in between. Germline V CDR1 and CDR2: DFQATT, SNEGSKA (reference sequence). The length of the CDR3 is 15 residues. The CDR3 here is CSARSKRDALSEQFF. CDR3 nucleotides: TGCAGTGCTAGATCGAAAAGGGACGCCCTATCTGAGCAGTTCTTC.

This clonotype was picked up a small number of times. J is TRBJ2-7 and V is TRBV4-3; D not resolved. The CDR3 runs to 13 residues. V was cut by 1 base and J by 4 bases, with 8 bases left in between. In germline, CDR1 is LGHNA, CDR2 YSLEER. This CDR3 is CASSQGRYYEQYF. The CDR3 DNA reads as TGCGCCAGCAGCCAAGGGCGGTATTACGAGCAGTACTTC.

V gene TRBV7-8 combines with J gene TRBJ1-5, with D hard to call. V dropped 5 bases and J dropped 4 bases, with 6 bases sitting between them. The V gene's germline CDR1 is SGHVS and CDR2 FQNEAQ. This CDR3 is 12 amino acids long. The CDR3, as DNA: TGTGCCAGCAGCGACCAGAATCAGCCCCAGCATTTT. Translated, it gives CASSDQNQPQHF.

This clonotype was counted only a few times. J is TRBJ2-5 and V is TRBV5-1; 10 bases agree with TRBD1. Unmatched junction bases numbered 13, after V lost 0 bases and J lost 5 bases. The CDR3 sequence is 18 residues long. Looked up from germline, CDR1 is SGHRS and CDR2 is YFSETQ. CDR3 loop: CASSLAGQGSGMRETQYF. The CDR3 coding sequence is TGCGCCAGCAGCTTGGCGGGACAGGGGTCTGGGATGCGTGAGACCCAGTACTTC.

The CDR3 region is CASGGDEQFF. CDR3 in DNA: TGTGCCAGCGGGGGGGATGAGCAGTTCTTC. The genes are TRBV6-2 or TRBV6-3 and TRBJ2-1, with 7 bases lining up with TRBD2. The CDR3 has 10 residues. Trimming removed 8 bases from V and 8 bases from J; junction bases left unmatched: 0. CDR1 is MNHEY, CDR2 SVGEGT, per germline.

This clonotype occurred a few times. This sequence joins TRBV20-1 and TRBJ1-5; D unclear. The CDR3 contains 20 residues. Germline V gene data show CDR1 as DFQATT and CDR2 as SNEGSKA (reference sequence). Trimming took 0 bases from V and 2 from J, leaving 26 bases between them. CDR3 region: CSARDTWSPEGIYGNQPQHF. The CDR3 nucleotides are TGCAGTGCTAGAGATACTTGGTCCCCCGAAGGGATCTATGGCAATCAGCCCCAGCATTTT.

This clonotype has a count of ten or more. The chain uses TRBV25-1 and TRBJ1-5, with D tentatively TRBD1 (5 bases). The CDR3 is made up of 14 amino acids. V shed 6 bases and J shed 1 base, with 10 bases lying between them. Germline assignment: CDR1 MGHDK and CDR2 SYGVNS. The CDR3 region is CASRGPGSNQPQHF. The CDR3 bases are TGTGCCAGCAGGGGGCCTGGGAGCAATCAGCCCCAGCATTTT. Combining the CDR3 with reference TRBV25-1 and TRBJ1-5 gives the whole variable domain EADIYQTPRYLVIGTGKKITLECSQTMGHDKMYWYQQDPGMELHLIHYSYGVNSTEKGDLSSESTVSRIRTEHFPLTLESARPSHTSQYLCASRGPGSNQPQHFGDGTRLSIL.

The rearrangement joins TRBV5-5 to TRBJ1-1, with D maybe TRBD1 (5 bases). CDR1 SGHKS and CDR2 YYEKEE come from the germline V gene (reference sequence). This CDR3 is 13 amino acids long. The V end was cut by 6 bases, the J end by 1 base, with 10 bases between. The CDR3 sequence: CASNPGGNTEAFF. In DNA form, the CDR3 reads TGTGCCAGCAATCCGGGGGGGAACACTGAAGCTTTCTTT.

This clonotype turned up a few times. The chain is built from TRBV29-1 and TRBJ2-1, with D hard to call. The V end lost 6 bases, the J end lost 4 bases, and 16 bases lay between the germline ends. Germline assignment: CDR1 SQVTM and CDR2 ANQGSEA. The CDR3 length is 14 residues. The CDR3 DNA reads as TGCAGCGTCGCCGAGAGTACCGCTTACAATGAGCAGTTCTTC. Translation: CSVAESTAYNEQFF.

The J gene is TRBJ2-7, the V gene TRBV12-3 or TRBV12-4; 9 bases are a match to TRBD1. The CDR3 has 15 amino acids. The J segment lost 5 bases and the V segment lost 5 bases, leaving 10 bases of the junction unmatched. The DNA of the CDR3 is TGTGCCAGCAGTCGACGGGGACAGGGATTCCACGAGCAGTACTTC. It is translated as CASSRRGQGFHEQYF.

The V gene is TRBV4-1, the J gene TRBJ2-1; D is perhaps TRBD2 (6 bases). CDR1 is MGHRA, CDR2 YSYEKL, per germline. The CDR3 runs to 16 residues. Trimming removed 1 base at V and 8 bases at J, with 18 bases between. The CDR3 loop is CASSQAGDSIGDEQFF. The CDR3 nucleotides are TGCGCCAGCAGCCAAGCGGGAGACTCCATAGGGGATGAGCAGTTCTTC.

The chain combines TRBV11-2 with TRBJ1-1, with D tentatively TRBD1 (6 bases). This CDR3 has 17 amino acids. Trimming stripped 5 bases from V and 0 bases from J, with 19 bases between. Per germline, CDR1 SGHAT and CDR2 FQNNGV. The CDR3, as DNA: TGTGCCAGCAGCCCTTATAGGGCACAGGGCATGAACACTGAAGCTTTCTTT. Protein: CASSPYRAQGMNTEAFF.

This clonotype was observed many times. The chain recombines TRBV6-1 with TRBJ2-3; 12 bases are shared with TRBD2. Per germline, CDR1 MNHNS and CDR2 SASEGT. This CDR3 has 15 amino acids. V dropped 6 bases and J dropped 4; count of bases not matched to a gene: 5. CDR3 nucleotides: TGTGCCAGCAGGGTACTAGCGGGGGGCCCAGATACGCAGTATTTT. Amino acids: CASRVLAGGPDTQYF.

The chain employs TRBV7-3 and TRBJ2-1; 8 bases line up with TRBD2. After removal of 1 base from V and 8 bases from J, the junction contained 10 bases not matched to a gene. There are 16 residues in the CDR3. Germline CDR1 is SGHTA and CDR2 is FQGTGA. The CDR3 protein is CASSLSPGAGGDEQFF. The CDR3 region has the DNA TGTGCCAGCAGCTTAAGCCCGGGGGCGGGAGGAGATGAGCAGTTCTTC.

The rearrangement uses TRBV25-1 and TRBJ1-2, with TRBD1 matching 8 bases. This CDR3 region has 15 residues. The V and J ends lost 4 bases and 6 bases, in that order; junction bases with no gene match: 10. Per germline, CDR1 MGHDK and CDR2 SYGVNS. CDR3 sequence (DNA): TGTGCCAGCAGTGGACCAGGGGGCGTTTGGGATGGCTACACCTTC. Translation gives CASSGPGGVWDGYTF.

The chain recombines TRBV12-3 or TRBV12-4 with TRBJ1-6, with a tentative D call TRBD1 (5 bases). Trimming removed 6 bases from V and 9 bases from J, with 21 bases in between. There are 16 residues in the CDR3. The CDR3 spells CASSFLPGTAGSPLHF. In nucleotides, the CDR3 is TGTGCCAGCAGCTTCCTCCCGGGGACGGCGGGTTCACCCCTCCACTTT.

In this sample, this clonotype turned up a few times. The V gene is TRBV29-1, the J gene TRBJ1-1; D gene uncertain. Trimming took off 5 bases at V and 3 bases at J, with 7 bases between the two ends. The CDR3 has 11 residues. Per the germline V gene, CDR1 is SQVTM and CDR2 is ANQGSEA. The CDR3 coding sequence is TGCAGCGTTTCCTATCACACTGAAGCTTTCTTT. Its protein is CSVSYHTEAFF.

This clonotype has just a few counts. The CDR3 nucleotides are TGCAGCGTTGCGGAATTCTCCTACAATGAGCAGTTCTTC. This gives the protein CSVAEFSYNEQFF. This sequence joins TRBV29-1 and TRBJ2-1; D gene unclear. Trimming removed 4 bases at V and 0 bases at J, with 7 bases between. Looked up from germline, CDR1 is SQVTM and CDR2 is ANQGSEA. The CDR3 runs 13 residues.